This T cell receptor (beta chain) was identified during a study of spatial heterogeneity in lung cancer. Study background: Detection of beta-chain sequences consistently exceeded that of alpha-chain sequences. The correlation between TCR transcript counts in tumor regions and a T cell module score from matched bulk RNA-seq was strong. Study results and caveats: Numbers of ubiquitous and regional expanded TCRs tracked ubiquitous and regional nonsynonymous mutation counts, respectively. Counts that tracked tumor mutation counts were those of expanded intratumoral alpha and beta TCRs.

The germline gives CDR1 SGHTA, CDR2 FQGNSA. The CDR3 contains 13 residues. Trimming cost V 3 bases and J 6 bases, with 12 bases left between them. Time point meaning: sample taken at primary tumor resection. Donation came from around 72 patients with untreated early-stage non-small cell lung cancer. By share, this clonotype counts as medium-sized (0.01 to 0.1%). What it binds is unknown. TCRdb processed the 5' RACE reads anew with MiXCR; each CDR3 protein has one entry. The table has fewer than 2,000 distinct CDR3 sequences, approximately 9% seen once. This TCR was sampled from a female donor with early-stage non-small cell lung cancer. This chain joins TRBV7-2 and TRBJ2-7; the D is unclear. The source material was lung tumor tissue, sampled at surgery. CDR3 in DNA: TGTGCCAGCAGCTTCCCCGCCCTCTCCGAGCAGTACTTC. It encodes CASSFPALSEQYF.